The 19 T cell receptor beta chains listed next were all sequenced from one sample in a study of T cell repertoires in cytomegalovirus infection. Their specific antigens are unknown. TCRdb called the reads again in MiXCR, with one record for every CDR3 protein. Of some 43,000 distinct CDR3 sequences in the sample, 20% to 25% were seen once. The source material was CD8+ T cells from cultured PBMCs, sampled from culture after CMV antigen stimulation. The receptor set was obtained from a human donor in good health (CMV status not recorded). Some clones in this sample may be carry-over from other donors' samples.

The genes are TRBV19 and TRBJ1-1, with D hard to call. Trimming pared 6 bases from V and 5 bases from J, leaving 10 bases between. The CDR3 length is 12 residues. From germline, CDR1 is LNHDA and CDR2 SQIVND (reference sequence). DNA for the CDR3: TGTGCCAGTAGCCTTAGCAGGACTGAAGCTTTCTTT. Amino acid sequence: CASSLSRTEAFF.

The CDR3 DNA reads as TGTGCCAGCAGCCGTAGTAAGACCCAGTACTTC. Translation: CASSRSKTQYF. This chain links TRBV7-8 with TRBJ2-5; D is unresolved. V was trimmed by 5 bases and J by 6 bases, leaving 7 bases between them. CDR1 is SGHVS, CDR2 FQNEAQ, per germline. The CDR3 is 11 amino acids.

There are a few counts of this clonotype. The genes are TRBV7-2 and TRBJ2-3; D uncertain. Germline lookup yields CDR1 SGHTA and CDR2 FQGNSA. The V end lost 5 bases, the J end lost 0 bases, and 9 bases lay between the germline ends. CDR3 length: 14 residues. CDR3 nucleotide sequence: TGTGCCAGCAGCCCAATACTAAGCACAGATACGCAGTATTTT. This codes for CASSPILSTDTQYF.

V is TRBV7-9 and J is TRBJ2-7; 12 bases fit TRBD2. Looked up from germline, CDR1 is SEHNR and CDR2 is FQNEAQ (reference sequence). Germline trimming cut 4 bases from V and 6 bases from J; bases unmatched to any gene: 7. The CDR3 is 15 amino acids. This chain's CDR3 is CASSWTSGMVGEQYF. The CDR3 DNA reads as TGTGCCAGCAGCTGGACTAGCGGGATGGTTGGCGAGCAGTACTTC.

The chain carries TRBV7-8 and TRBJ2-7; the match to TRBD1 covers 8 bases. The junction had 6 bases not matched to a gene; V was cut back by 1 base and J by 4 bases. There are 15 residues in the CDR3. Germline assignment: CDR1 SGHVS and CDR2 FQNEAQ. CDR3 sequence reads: CASSLERTGRYEQYF. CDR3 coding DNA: TGTGCCAGCAGCTTAGAGAGGACAGGGAGGTACGAGCAGTACTTC.

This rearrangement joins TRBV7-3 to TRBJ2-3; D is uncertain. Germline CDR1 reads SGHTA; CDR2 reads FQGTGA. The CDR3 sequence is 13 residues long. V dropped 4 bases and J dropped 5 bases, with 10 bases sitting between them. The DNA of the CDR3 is TGTGCCAGCAGCTCGAAGGGCGGAGATACGCAGTATTTT. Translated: CASSSKGGDTQYF.

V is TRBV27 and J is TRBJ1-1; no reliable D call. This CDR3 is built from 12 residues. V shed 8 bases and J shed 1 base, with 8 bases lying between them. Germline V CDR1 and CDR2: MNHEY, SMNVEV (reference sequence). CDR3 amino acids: CASGLANTEAFF. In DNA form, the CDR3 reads TGTGCCAGCGGACTGGCGAACACTGAAGCTTTCTTT.

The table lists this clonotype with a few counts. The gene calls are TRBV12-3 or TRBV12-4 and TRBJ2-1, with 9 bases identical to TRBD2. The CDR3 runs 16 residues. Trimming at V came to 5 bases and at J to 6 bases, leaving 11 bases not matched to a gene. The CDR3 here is CASSARLAGYVNEQFF. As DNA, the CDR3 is TGTGCCAGCAGTGCACGGCTAGCGGGATATGTCAATGAGCAGTTCTTC.

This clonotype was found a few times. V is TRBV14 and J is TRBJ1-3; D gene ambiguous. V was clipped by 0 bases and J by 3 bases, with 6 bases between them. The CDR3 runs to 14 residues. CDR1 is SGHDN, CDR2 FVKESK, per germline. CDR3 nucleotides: TGTGCCAGCAGCCAAGAAGGCTTTGGAAACACCATATATTTT. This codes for CASSQEGFGNTIYF.

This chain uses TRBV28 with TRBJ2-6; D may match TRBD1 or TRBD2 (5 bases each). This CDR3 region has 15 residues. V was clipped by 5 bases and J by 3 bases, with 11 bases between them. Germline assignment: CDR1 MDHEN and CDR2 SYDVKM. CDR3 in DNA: TGTGCCAGCAGTGGGGGACCGGGTGGGGCCAACGTCCTGACTTTC. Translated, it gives CASSGGPGGANVLTF.

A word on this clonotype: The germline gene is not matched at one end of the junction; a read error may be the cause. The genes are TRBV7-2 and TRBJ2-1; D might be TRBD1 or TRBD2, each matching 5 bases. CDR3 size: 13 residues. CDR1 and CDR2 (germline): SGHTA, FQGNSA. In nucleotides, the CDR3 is TGTGCCAGCAGTTCTCTTAACCGGGACGATAGCGTCTTC. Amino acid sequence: CASSSLNRDDSVF.

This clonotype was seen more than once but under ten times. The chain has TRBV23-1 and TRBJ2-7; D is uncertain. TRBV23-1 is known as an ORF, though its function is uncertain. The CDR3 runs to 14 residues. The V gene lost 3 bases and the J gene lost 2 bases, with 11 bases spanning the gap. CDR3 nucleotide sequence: TGCGCCAGCAGTCATTACGTCGCCACCTACGAGCAGTACTTC. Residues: CASSHYVATYEQYF.

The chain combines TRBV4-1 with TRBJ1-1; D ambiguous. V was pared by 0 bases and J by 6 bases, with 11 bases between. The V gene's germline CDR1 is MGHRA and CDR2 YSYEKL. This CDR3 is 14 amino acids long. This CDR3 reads CASSQDPLQAEAFF. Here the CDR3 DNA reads TGCGCCAGCAGCCAAGATCCTCTTCAGGCTGAAGCTTTCTTT.

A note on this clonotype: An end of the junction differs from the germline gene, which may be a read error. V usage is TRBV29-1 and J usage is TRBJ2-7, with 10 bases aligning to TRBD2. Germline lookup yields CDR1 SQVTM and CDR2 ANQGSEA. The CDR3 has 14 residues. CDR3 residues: CSVVGTSVSNEQYF. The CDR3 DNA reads TGCAGCGTTGTTGGGACTAGCGTCTCCAACGAGCAGTACTTC.

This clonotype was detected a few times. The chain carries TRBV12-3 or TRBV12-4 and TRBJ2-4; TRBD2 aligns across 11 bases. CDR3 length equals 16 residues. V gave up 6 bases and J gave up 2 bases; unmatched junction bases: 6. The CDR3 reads CASSLSGRDSKNIQYF. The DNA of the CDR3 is TGTGCCAGCAGCCTTAGCGGGAGGGATTCCAAAAACATTCAGTACTTC.

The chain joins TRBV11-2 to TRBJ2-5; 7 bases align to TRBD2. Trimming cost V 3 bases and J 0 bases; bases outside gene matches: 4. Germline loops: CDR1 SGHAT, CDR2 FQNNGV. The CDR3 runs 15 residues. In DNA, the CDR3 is TGTGCCAGCAGCTTTGGCCTAGCGGACCAAGAGACCCAGTACTTC. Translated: CASSFGLADQETQYF.

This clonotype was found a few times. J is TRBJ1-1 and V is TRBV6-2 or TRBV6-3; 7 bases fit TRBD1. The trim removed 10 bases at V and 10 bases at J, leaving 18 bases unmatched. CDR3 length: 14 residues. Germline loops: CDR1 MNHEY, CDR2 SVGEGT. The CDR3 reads CATSPYTGVDGAFF. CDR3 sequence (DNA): TGTGCCACCTCACCGTACACAGGGGTTGACGGAGCTTTCTTT.

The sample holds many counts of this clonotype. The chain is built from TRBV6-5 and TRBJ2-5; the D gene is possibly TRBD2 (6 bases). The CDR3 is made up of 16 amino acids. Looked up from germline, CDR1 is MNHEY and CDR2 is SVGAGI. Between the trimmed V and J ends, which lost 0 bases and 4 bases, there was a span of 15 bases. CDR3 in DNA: TGTGCCAGCAGTTACTCGTCCCCCGGGACTTTAGAGACCCAGTACTTC. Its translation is CASSYSSPGTLETQYF.

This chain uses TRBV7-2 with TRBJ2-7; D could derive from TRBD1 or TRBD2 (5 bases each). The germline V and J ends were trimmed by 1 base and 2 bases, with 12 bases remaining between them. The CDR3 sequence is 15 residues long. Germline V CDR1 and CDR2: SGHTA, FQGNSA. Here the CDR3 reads CASSLVGPMPYEQYF. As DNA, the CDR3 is TGTGCCAGCAGCTTAGTGGGACCGATGCCCTACGAGCAGTACTTC.